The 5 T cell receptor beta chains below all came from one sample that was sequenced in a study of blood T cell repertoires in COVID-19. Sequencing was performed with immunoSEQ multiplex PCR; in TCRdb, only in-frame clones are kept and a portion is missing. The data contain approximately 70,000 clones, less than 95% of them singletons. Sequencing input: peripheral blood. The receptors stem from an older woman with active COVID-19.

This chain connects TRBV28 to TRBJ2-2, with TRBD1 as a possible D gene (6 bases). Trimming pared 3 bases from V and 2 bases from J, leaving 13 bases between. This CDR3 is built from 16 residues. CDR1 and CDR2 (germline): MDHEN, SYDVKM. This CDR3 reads CASSFDWDTNTGELFF. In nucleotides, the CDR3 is TGTGCCAGCAGTTTTGATTGGGACACCAACACCGGGGAGCTGTTTTTT.

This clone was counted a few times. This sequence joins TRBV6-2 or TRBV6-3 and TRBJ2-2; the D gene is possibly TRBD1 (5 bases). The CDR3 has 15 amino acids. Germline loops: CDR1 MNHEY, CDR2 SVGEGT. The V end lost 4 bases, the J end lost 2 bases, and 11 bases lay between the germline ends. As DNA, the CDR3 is TGTGCCAGCAGTTCCCACAGGATAAACACCGGGGAGCTGTTTTTT. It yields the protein CASSSHRINTGELFF.

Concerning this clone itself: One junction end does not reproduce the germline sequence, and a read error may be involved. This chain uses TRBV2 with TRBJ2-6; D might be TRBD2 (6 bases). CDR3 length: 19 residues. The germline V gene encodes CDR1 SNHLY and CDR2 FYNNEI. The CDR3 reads CGSKGRGTTLRWGANVLTF. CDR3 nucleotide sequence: TGCGGATCGAAGGGGCGCGGGACCACCTTGAGGTGGGGGGCCAACGTCCTGACTTTC.

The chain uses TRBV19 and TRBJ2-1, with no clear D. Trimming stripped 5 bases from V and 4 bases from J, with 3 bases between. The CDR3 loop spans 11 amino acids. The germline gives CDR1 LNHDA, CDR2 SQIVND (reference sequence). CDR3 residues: CASSQYNEQFF. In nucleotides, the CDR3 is TGTGCCAGTAGTCAGTACAATGAGCAGTTCTTC. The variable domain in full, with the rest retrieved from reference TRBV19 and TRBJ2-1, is DGGITQSPKYLFRKEGQNVTLSCEQNLNHDAMYWYRQDPGQGLRLIYYSQIVNDFQKGDIAEGYSVSREKKESFPLTVTSAQKNPTAFYLCASSQYNEQFFGPGTRLTVL.

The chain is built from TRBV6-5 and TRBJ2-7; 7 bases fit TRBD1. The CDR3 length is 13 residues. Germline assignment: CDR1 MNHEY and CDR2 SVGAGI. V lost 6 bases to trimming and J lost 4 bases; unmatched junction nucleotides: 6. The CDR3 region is CASRRTGVYEQYF. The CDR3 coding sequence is TGTGCCAGCAGACGGACAGGAGTATACGAGCAGTACTTC.